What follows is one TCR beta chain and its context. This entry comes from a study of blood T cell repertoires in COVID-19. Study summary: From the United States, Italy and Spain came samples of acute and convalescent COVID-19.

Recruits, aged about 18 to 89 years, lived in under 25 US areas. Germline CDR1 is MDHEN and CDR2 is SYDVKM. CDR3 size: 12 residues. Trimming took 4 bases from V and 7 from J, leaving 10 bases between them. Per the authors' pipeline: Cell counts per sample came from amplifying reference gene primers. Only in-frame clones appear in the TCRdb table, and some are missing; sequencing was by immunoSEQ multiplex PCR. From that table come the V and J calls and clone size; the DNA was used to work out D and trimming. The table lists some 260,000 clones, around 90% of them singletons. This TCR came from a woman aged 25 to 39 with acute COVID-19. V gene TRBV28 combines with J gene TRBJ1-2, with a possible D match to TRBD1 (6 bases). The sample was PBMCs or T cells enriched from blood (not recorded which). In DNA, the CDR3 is TGTGCCAGCAGTTCGATAGGGGGTGGCTACACCTTC. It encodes CASSSIGGGYTF.